This entry is about one T cell receptor (beta chain). The antigen this receptor binds is unknown. No much larger clonotype is one base removed from it; base qualities were not supplied. Donors were around 37 systemically healthy Caucasian individuals from Russia aged roughly 6 to 95 years. Around 10 milliliters of peripheral blood were collected from each donor into EDTA-treated Vacutainer tubes. Ficoll-Paque density-gradient centrifugation was used to isolate PBMCs, with at least 6.5 million per sample. Trizol reagent was used to extract total RNA from the PBMCs, yielding at least 5 micrograms per sample. Naive CD45RAhigh/CD27high T cell percentages were measured by flow cytometry on a PBMC aliquot from every donor. V and J are trimmed by 5 bases and 1 base, and the gene matches miss 19 bases of the junction. The CDR3 holds 20 amino acids from the cysteine to the phenylalanine. CDR3 DNA is the only sequence kept; it has 60 bases, read in frame from the first base. The CDR1 and CDR2 encoded by the germline V gene are SGHTA and FQGNSA.

This sample was taken from a study of blood T cells in healthy people across ages (dated by TCRdb to 2013 to 2016). For context, the study as a whole: In model experiments, template switching captured roughly one uniquely barcoded TCR beta cDNA molecule for every two T cells. The study measured age-related changes in TCR beta repertoire diversity using deep sequencing normalized with unique cDNA molecular identifiers. Four age groups were formed from the donors: young (average 16 years), middle-aged (around 41), aged (more than 55) and long-lived (about 80). To avoid experimental bias, donors of different ages were randomly spread across the sequencing lanes. Two additional independent replicas of 1 million unique cDNA reads from the same blood draw were analyzed for two donors (one aged 18 to 30 and one aged 80 or older).

Paper-wide results and their limitations: Estimates of total diversity based on one million sequenced T cells were regarded as lower bounds and as underestimates. As age increased, observed TCR beta diversity per million T cells dropped in a roughly linear way, and a significant reduction was already evident by age 40. Because profiling used bulk unsorted PBMCs, naive and antigen-experienced compartments could not be compared conclusively. The CMV infection status of donors was not known, potentially confounding age-related changes in expanded clonotypes. A strong correlation was found between observed TCR beta diversity and the percentage of naive T cells measured by flow cytometry. The long-lived group showed more naive CD4+ T cells, fewer expanded clones and increased TCR diversity than the aged group, suggesting age selection.

The library relied on 5' RACE. The reads were generated on an Illumina HiSeq 2500. The second PCR ran for about 6 to 12 cycles and used a J-beta primer mix along with a sample-barcoded 5' primer. A template-switch 5' adaptor carrying 12 random nucleotides introduced a unique molecular identifier onto each TCR beta cDNA molecule. At least 2.5 million CDR3-containing paired-end reads were obtained from each sample. All of the RNA was converted into first-strand cDNA using the Mint cDNA synthesis kit, with a TRBC-specific oligonucleotide serving as the primer. Following uracil-DNA glycosylase treatment, all cDNA underwent a first 18-cycle PCR with the universal primers M1SS and BC2_uni_R. For the original study's pipeline: Each sample was normalized by randomly selecting 1 million high-quality reads, each carrying a distinct molecular identifier. Reads sharing molecular identifiers were discarded rather than binned into consensus sequences. MiTCR, run with a Q25 quality threshold and the strictest error-elimination algorithm, handled CDR3 identification, clonotype clustering and error correction. A nonparametric unseen species model with Euler transformation was used to estimate lower-bound total TCR beta diversity. In-frame beta chains were kept once TCRdb had trimmed the public reads at Q25 with fastp and called clones with MiXCR. Entries that share a CDR3 protein sequence are merged under the most common genes and DNA. None of the V and J calls come from the authors' own analysis; TCRdb made them. This sample is represented by almost 800,000 distinct CDR3 sequences; about three fifths of them were singletons. 20% to 25% of the sample rests with the top ten.

This sequence uses TRBV7-2 and TRBJ2-1, with 8 bases matching TRBD2. This receptor was taken from a man between 25 and 39 years old in good health. Sequencing used blood. The encoded CDR3 is CASSPRAGGTFRGSYNEQFF. At the DNA level, the sequence is TGTGCCAGCAGCCCCCGTGCGGGGGGAACGTTTAGAGGATCCTACAATGAGCAGTTCTTC.